A selection of T cell receptor beta chains follows, all from one sample in a study of glioma-infiltrating T cells after dendritic cell vaccination. Generated by immunoSEQ multiplex PCR, the TCRdb table keeps only in-frame clones and is missing some. This sample has about 25,000 clones; just under 90% occur once, and the top ten carry less than 3%. The sequenced sample was blood, obtained after dendritic cell vaccination. The receptors were sampled from a human donor with glioblastoma. Each CDR3 is given without its conserved first and last residue. Each record gives: D gene, V gene, J gene, CDR3 length, CDR3 protein. D genes are given only for firm matches.

>TRBD2|TRBV4-2|TRBJ2-5|15
ASSQGDGGAIGETQY
>-|TRBV7-2|TRBJ1-2|13
ASSLWGRENYGYT
>TRBD2|TRBV9|TRBJ2-1|14
ASSVGLAGKYNEQF
>-|TRBV6-6|TRBJ2-6|13
ASLNPASGANVLT
>TRBD2|TRBV6-1|TRBJ2-1|13
ASSSPAGAYNEQF
>-|TRBV6-5|TRBJ2-5|12
ASSQRLGRETQY
>TRBD1|TRBV6-1|TRBJ1-4|13
ASTVNRGSNEKLF
>-|TRBV10-3|TRBJ2-5|11
AISEDGRETQY
>TRBD1|TRBV6-5|TRBJ1-2|12
ASSRGQGRYGYT
>-|TRBV6-6|TRBJ1-5|6
AAGYKH
>-|TRBV5-1|TRBJ2-7|12
ASSPTGPSYEQY